These 28 T cell receptor beta chains came from one sample sequenced in a study of cytomegalovirus exposure and HLA in healthy donors. Researchers ran the PCR with 60 Vbeta and 13 Jbeta primers. Method: immunoSEQ multiplex PCR; TCRdb's copy keeps in-frame clones and lacks some. The sample consists of about 150,000 clones, around 75% of them appearing once. Sequencing was done on a sample of PBMCs. Every receptor here comes from a young man in good health and CMV-seronegative.

The chain uses TRBV5-1 and TRBJ2-7, with TRBD2 identical over 7 bases. Germline-derived CDR1 and CDR2 are SGHRS and YFSETQ. This CDR3 comprises 16 residues. The ends lost 0 bases at V and 3 bases at J; junction bases unmatched: 9. CDR3 sequence: CASSLESGLTLYEQYF. In nucleotides, the CDR3 is TGCGCCAGCAGCTTGGAATCGGGACTAACCCTCTACGAGCAGTACTTC.

V and J are TRBV7-2 and TRBJ2-3; 7 nucleotides match TRBD1. The CDR3 runs 15 residues. The V and J ends lost 4 bases and 0 bases, in that order; junction bases with no gene match: 4. The V gene's germline CDR1 is SGHTA and CDR2 FQGNSA. DNA of the CDR3: TGTGCCAGCAGCTCCTGGGGACAGAGCACAGATACGCAGTATTTT. Encoded protein: CASSSWGQSTDTQYF.

The chain has TRBV10-3 and TRBJ1-1; no firm D call. The CDR3 runs to 14 residues. Germline CDR1 ENHRY, CDR2 SYGVKD. The V gene lost 7 bases and the J gene lost 1 base, with 13 bases spanning the gap. The CDR3 region has the DNA TGTGCCATCACCCCCGGACTGGCGAACACTGAAGCTTTCTTT. Amino acid sequence: CAITPGLANTEAFF.

The chain recombines TRBV5-5 with TRBJ1-4; D is unresolved. V lost 2 bases, J lost 4 bases, and 6 bases lay in between. From germline, CDR1 is SGHKS and CDR2 YYEKEE (reference sequence). This CDR3 region has 13 residues. The CDR3 DNA reads TGTGCCAGCAGCTTTAATCTTAATGAAAAACTGTTTTTT. This translates into CASSFNLNEKLFF.

The CDR3 region has the DNA TGTGCCAGCAGCTTGGCAAGAGACGAGCAGTACTTC. Protein sequence: CASSLARDEQYF. The chain carries TRBV5-6 and TRBJ2-7; D ambiguous. Deletions cut 0 bases from V and 5 bases from J, with 6 bases between. Per the germline V gene, CDR1 is SGHDT and CDR2 is YYEEEE. CDR3 length equals 12 residues.

This clone showed up just a few times. The chain has TRBV2 and TRBJ2-4; tentative D call: TRBD1 (5 bases). This CDR3 is built from 11 residues. CDR1 is SNHLY, CDR2 FYNNEI, per germline. Trimming took off 8 bases at V and 8 bases at J, with 10 bases between the two ends. This CDR3 reads CASGARDIQYF. The CDR3 nucleotides read TGTGCCAGCGGGGCGCGCGACATTCAGTACTTC.

This clone was observed a few times. The CDR3 reads CASSVTGGDGNTIYF. The CDR3 DNA is TGTGCCAGCAGCGTCACAGGGGGGGACGGAAACACCATATATTTT. The chain employs TRBV7-3 and TRBJ1-3; 8 bases match TRBD1. The CDR3 extends over 15 amino acids. Germline loops: CDR1 SGHTA, CDR2 FQGTGA. V shed 5 bases and J 4 bases; nucleotides not matched to a gene: 7.

V usage is TRBV9 and J usage is TRBJ2-7; 9 bases map to TRBD1. Germline CDR1 and CDR2: SGDLS and YYNGEE. CDR3 size: 15 residues. Trimming at V came to 0 bases and at J to 2 bases, leaving 3 bases not matched to a gene. Written as DNA, the CDR3 is TGTGCCAGCAGCGTAGATTGGGACAGGGCCTACGAGCAGTACTTC. It yields the protein CASSVDWDRAYEQYF. Supplemented by reference TRBV9 and TRBJ2-7, the full variable domain reads DSGVTQTPKHLITATGQRVTLRCSPRSGDLSVYWYQQSLDQGLQFLIQYYNGEERAKGNILERFSAQQFPDLHSELNLSSLELGDSALYFCASSVDWDRAYEQYFGPGTRLTVT.

The chain uses TRBV6-1 and TRBJ1-4; the D is unclear. The length of the CDR3 is 17 residues. Trimming left V 3 bases short and J 0 bases short, with 14 bases between. Germline V gene sequence: CDR1 MNHNS, CDR2 SASEGT. CDR3 sequence reads: CASSEVGRTSTNEKLFF. DNA for the CDR3: TGTGCCAGCAGTGAGGTGGGCCGCACATCAACTAATGAAAAACTGTTTTTT.

The chain employs TRBV7-9 and TRBJ1-5; 7 positions match TRBD1. Unmatched junction bases numbered 6, after V lost 5 bases and J lost 2 bases. The CDR3 consists of 15 residues. Germline V lookup: CDR1 SEHNR, CDR2 FQNEAQ (reference sequence). The DNA for the CDR3 is TGTGCCAGCAGCCGAGGGGGCTTGGGCAATCAGCCCCAGCATTTT. This sequence encodes CASSRGGLGNQPQHF.

The chain uses TRBV6-5 and TRBJ2-3; 9 bases align to TRBD2. Germline lookup yields CDR1 MNHEY and CDR2 SVGAGI. This CDR3 region has 12 residues. Losses at the gene ends were 8 bases for V and 5 bases for J; bases not matched to a gene: 2. The CDR3 reads CASLTSGDTQYF. The CDR3 nucleotides are TGTGCCAGCCTGACTAGCGGAGATACGCAGTATTTT.

The chain employs TRBV7-2 and TRBJ2-7, with D perhaps matching TRBD1 (5 bases). Trimming pared 5 bases from V and 3 bases from J, leaving 14 bases between. CDR1 and CDR2 (germline): SGHTA, FQGNSA. This CDR3 is 14 amino acids long. The CDR3: CASSPLMTDYEQYF. The CDR3 region has the DNA TGTGCCAGCAGCCCCCTAATGACAGACTACGAGCAGTACTTC.

The genes are TRBV5-1 and TRBJ2-1; 8 bases fit TRBD1. This CDR3 contains 14 residues. The germline CDR1 and CDR2 sequences are SGHRS and YFSETQ. V shed 6 bases, J shed 5 bases, and the junction held 7 bases outside the gene matches. The CDR3 region has the DNA TGCGCCAGCACAAGGACAGGGAATAACAATGAGCAGTTCTTC. Translation: CASTRTGNNNEQFF.

The V call is TRBV28, the J call TRBJ1-5; 10 positions match TRBD1. V dropped 5 bases and J dropped 6; count of bases not matched to a gene: 1. This CDR3 is built from 13 residues. CDR1 MDHEN and CDR2 SYDVKM come from the germline V gene. The CDR3 DNA sequence: TGTGCCAGCAGTGGACAGGGGGGTCAGCCCCAGCATTTT. Its protein product is CASSGQGGQPQHF.

A remark on this clone: Mismatch with germline at one junction end may stem from a read error. CDR3 DNA sequence: TGTGCTAGCAGCTCTGGGGCCCAGCGGGGGGGAGGAGAGACCCAGTACTTC. It encodes CASSSGAQRGGGETQYF. The rearrangement uses TRBV7-7 and TRBJ2-5, with TRBD2 identical over 10 bases. Germline V gene data show CDR1 as SSHAT and CDR2 as FNYEAQ (reference sequence). The CDR3 contains 17 residues.

V is TRBV5-1 and J is TRBJ2-2; weak D call: TRBD1 (6 bases). CDR1 and CDR2 from the germline V gene are SGHRS and YFSETQ. This CDR3 spans 15 amino acids. The germline V and J ends were trimmed by 3 bases and 2 bases, with 11 bases remaining between them. CDR3 DNA sequence: TGCGCCAGCAGCTACGACAGGCCCAACACCGGGGAGCTGTTTTTT. It encodes CASSYDRPNTGELFF. The full variable domain, with the rest looked up from reference TRBV5-1 and TRBJ2-2, is KAGVTQTPRYLIKTRGQQVTLSCSPISGHRSVSWYQQTPGQGLQFLFEYFSETQRNKGNFPGRFSGRQFSNSRSEMNVSTLELGDSALYLCASSYDRPNTGELFFGEGSRLTVL.

The chain uses TRBV6-6 and TRBJ2-7; weak D call: TRBD1 (6 bases). This CDR3 contains 12 residues. CDR1 is MNHNY and CDR2 is SVGAGI in the germline V gene (reference sequence). V gave up 8 bases and J gave up 3 bases, with 11 bases separating them. The CDR3 DNA is TGTGCCAGCGGGATACAGGGCTACGAGCAGTACTTC. Protein sequence: CASGIQGYEQYF.

This clone has a handful of counts. The chain recombines TRBV9 with TRBJ2-7, with D perhaps matching TRBD1 (5 bases). In germline, CDR1 is SGDLS, CDR2 YYNGEE. The CDR3 loop spans 14 amino acids. The ends were cut back, 3 bases at V and 3 bases at J, with 13 bases in the middle. The CDR3: CASSASGMGYEQYF. Written as DNA, the CDR3 is TGTGCCAGCAGCGCCTCAGGGATGGGCTACGAGCAGTACTTC. Full variable domain (outside the CDR3, taken from reference TRBV9 and TRBJ2-7): DSGVTQTPKHLITATGQRVTLRCSPRSGDLSVYWYQQSLDQGLQFLIQYYNGEERAKGNILERFSAQQFPDLHSELNLSSLELGDSALYFCASSASGMGYEQYFGPGTRLTVT.

This clone was seen a handful of times. This chain joins TRBV28 and TRBJ2-7, with TRBD1 identical over 9 bases. The junction had 5 bases not matched to a gene; V was cut back by 2 bases and J by 6 bases. There are 14 residues in the CDR3. Germline CDR1 is MDHEN and CDR2 is SYDVKM. CDR3 sequence: CASSLEQGASEQYF. In DNA form, the CDR3 reads TGTGCCAGCAGTTTAGAACAGGGGGCGAGCGAGCAGTACTTC.

The chain couples TRBV7-3 to TRBJ1-2; TRBD1 is a possible D gene (6 bases). The germline gives CDR1 SGHTA, CDR2 FQGTGA. Trimming pared 3 bases from V and 5 bases from J, leaving 10 bases between. This CDR3 region has 13 residues. The CDR3 sequence is CASSFEQGYGYTF. The CDR3 DNA sequence: TGTGCCAGCAGCTTTGAACAGGGTTATGGCTACACCTTC.

V and J are TRBV19 and TRBJ1-5; the D is unclear. The CDR3 extends over 12 amino acids. Germline CDR1 reads LNHDA; CDR2 reads SQIVND (reference sequence). V was shortened by 6 bases and J by 4 bases, with 7 bases between the two germline ends. The CDR3 region is CASRRANQPQHF. In DNA form, the CDR3 reads TGTGCCAGTAGGCGCGCAAATCAGCCCCAGCATTTT.

The V and J genes are TRBV7-6 and TRBJ2-5, with 14 positions matching TRBD2. Germline V gene data show CDR1 as SGHVS and CDR2 as FNYEAQ. The CDR3 is 16 amino acids. Germline trimming cut 5 bases from V and 1 base from J; bases unmatched to any gene: 3. The CDR3 reads CASSRGLAGGQETQYF. The CDR3 DNA reads TGTGCCAGCAGCCGAGGACTAGCGGGGGGCCAAGAGACCCAGTACTTC.

V gene TRBV5-8 combines with J gene TRBJ2-5; 9 bases match TRBD2. The J call may not be correct, given that the DNA end is closer to TRBJ2-7. Germline-derived CDR1 and CDR2 are SGHTS and YDEGEE. This CDR3 comprises 14 residues. The CDR3 DNA reads TGTGCCAGCGGGTCTCGCGGGAGGGCCTACGAGCAGTACTTC. Protein product: CASGSRGRAYEQYF.

This chain links TRBV19 with TRBJ1-1, with D possibly matching TRBD1 (5 bases). The V and J ends lost 5 bases and 2 bases respectively, with 12 bases between them. CDR1 is LNHDA and CDR2 is SQIVND in the germline V gene (reference sequence). This CDR3 is 14 amino acids long. CDR3 DNA sequence: TGTGCCAGTAGTGCAGGGTGGAGTAACACTGAAGCTTTCTTT. It yields the protein CASSAGWSNTEAFF. The complete variable domain, with remaining parts taken from reference TRBV19 and TRBJ1-1, reads DGGITQSPKYLFRKEGQNVTLSCEQNLNHDAMYWYRQDPGQGLRLIYYSQIVNDFQKGDIAEGYSVSREKKESFPLTVTSAQKNPTAFYLCASSAGWSNTEAFFGQGTRLTVV.

The chain carries TRBV7-8 and TRBJ2-7; D is unresolved. The germline V gene has CDR1 SGHVS and CDR2 FQNEAQ. With 2 bases removed from V and 2 bases from J, the gap between germline ends came to 7 bases. The CDR3 runs 13 residues. In DNA form, the CDR3 reads TGTGCCAGCAGCTTAAACATCGCCTACGAGCAGTACTTC. This codes for CASSLNIAYEQYF.

The V and J genes are TRBV27 and TRBJ1-5, with no clear D. V was pared by 2 bases and J by 6 bases, with 8 bases between. Germline CDR1 MNHEY, CDR2 SMNVEV (reference sequence). The CDR3 covers 13 residues. In DNA form, the CDR3 reads TGTGCCAGCAGTTTACGGGGTATTCAGCCCCAGCATTTT. It encodes CASSLRGIQPQHF.

The chain recombines TRBV5-1 with TRBJ2-7; no clear D gene. V was clipped by 4 bases and J by 6 bases, with 26 bases between them. Germline V CDR1 and CDR2: SGHRS, YFSETQ. CDR3 length: 17 amino acids. Here the CDR3 reads CASSLLPGPPLSSEQYF. The CDR3, as DNA: TGCGCCAGCAGCCTCCTTCCGGGTCCTCCTTTGAGCTCCGAGCAGTACTTC.

The gene calls are TRBV6-1 and TRBJ1-4, with TRBD1 matching over 7 bases. This CDR3 contains 14 residues. The junction had 6 bases not matched to a gene; V was cut back by 4 bases and J by 7 bases. Germline V lookup: CDR1 MNHNS, CDR2 SASEGT. CDR3 residues: CASSGQGSSEKLFF. In nucleotides, the CDR3 is TGTGCCAGCAGTGGACAGGGTTCTTCTGAAAAACTGTTTTTT.